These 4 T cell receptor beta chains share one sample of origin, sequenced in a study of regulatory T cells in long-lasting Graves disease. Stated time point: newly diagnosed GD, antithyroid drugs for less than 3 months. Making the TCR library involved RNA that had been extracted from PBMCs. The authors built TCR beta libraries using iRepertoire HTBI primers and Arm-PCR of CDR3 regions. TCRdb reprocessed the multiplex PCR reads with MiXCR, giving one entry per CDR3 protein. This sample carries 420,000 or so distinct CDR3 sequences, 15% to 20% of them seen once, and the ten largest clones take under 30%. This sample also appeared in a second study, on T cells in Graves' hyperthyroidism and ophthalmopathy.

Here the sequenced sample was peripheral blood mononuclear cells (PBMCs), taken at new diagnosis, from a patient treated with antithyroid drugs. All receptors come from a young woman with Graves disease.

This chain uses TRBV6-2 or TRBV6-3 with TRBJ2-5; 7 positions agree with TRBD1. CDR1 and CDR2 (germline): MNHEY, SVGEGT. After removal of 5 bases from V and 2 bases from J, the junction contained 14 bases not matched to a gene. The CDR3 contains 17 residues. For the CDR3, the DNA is TGTGCCAGCAGTATCGGGACAGACCCCTTTTTACAAGAGACCCAGTACTTC. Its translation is CASSIGTDPFLQETQYF.

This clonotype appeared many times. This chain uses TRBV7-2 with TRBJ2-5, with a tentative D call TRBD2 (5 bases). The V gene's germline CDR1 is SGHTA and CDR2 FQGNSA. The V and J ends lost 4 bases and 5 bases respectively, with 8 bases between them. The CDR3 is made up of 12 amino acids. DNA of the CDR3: TGTGCCAGCAGCTGGCCGGGGGAGACCCAGTACTTC. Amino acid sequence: CASSWPGETQYF.

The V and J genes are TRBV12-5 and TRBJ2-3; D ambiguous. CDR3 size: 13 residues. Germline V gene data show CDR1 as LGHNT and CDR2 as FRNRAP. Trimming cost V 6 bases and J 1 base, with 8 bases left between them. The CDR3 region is CASGLGGTDTQYF. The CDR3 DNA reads TGTGCTAGTGGGTTAGGAGGCACAGATACGCAGTATTTT.

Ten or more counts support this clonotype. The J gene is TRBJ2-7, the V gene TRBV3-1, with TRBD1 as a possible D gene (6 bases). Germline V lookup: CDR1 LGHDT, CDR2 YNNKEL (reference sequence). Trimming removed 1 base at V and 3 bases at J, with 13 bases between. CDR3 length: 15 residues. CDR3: CASSQGGAGVYEQYF. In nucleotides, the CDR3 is TGTGCCAGCAGCCAAGGAGGGGCAGGGGTCTACGAGCAGTACTTC.